Shown below are 31 T cell receptor beta chains from a single sample sequenced in a study of blood T cell repertoires in COVID-19. Assay used: immunoSEQ multiplex PCR; TCRdb lists only in-frame clones, some missing. Found here are about 87,000 clones, about 82% of them singletons; the top ten hold under 30%. Specimen: peripheral blood. Every receptor here comes from a human donor in a cohort sampled during active COVID-19.

The rearrangement joins TRBV14 to TRBJ2-7, with 8 nucleotides matching TRBD2. V dropped 0 bases and J dropped 6; count of bases not matched to a gene: 10. The CDR3 extends over 16 amino acids. In germline, CDR1 is SGHDN, CDR2 FVKESK. The CDR3 loop reads CASSQEIASGGSEQYF. The CDR3 DNA reads TGTGCCAGCAGCCAAGAGATCGCGAGCGGGGGCAGCGAGCAGTACTTC. Full variable domain (outside the CDR3, taken from reference TRBV14 and TRBJ2-7): EAGVTQFPSHSVIEKGQTVTLRCDPISGHDNLYWYRRVMGKEIKFLLHFVKESKQDESGMPNNRFLAERTGGTYSTLKVQPAELEDSGVYFCASSQEIASGGSEQYFGPGTRLTVT.

This chain connects TRBV7-2 to TRBJ2-7; 9 bases align to TRBD1. Trimming cost V 5 bases and J 2 bases; bases outside gene matches: 7. The CDR3 loop spans 15 amino acids. Per germline, CDR1 SGHTA and CDR2 FQGNSA. In nucleotides, the CDR3 is TGTGCCAGCAGCCCGGGACAGGGAATCCCCTACGAGCAGTACTTC. This translates into CASSPGQGIPYEQYF.

The CDR3 loop reads CASSSSGGADEKLFF. CDR3 in DNA: TGTGCCAGCAGCTCTAGTGGGGGCGCGGATGAAAAACTGTTTTTT. The rearrangement uses TRBV7-9 and TRBJ1-4, with D tentatively TRBD1 (6 bases). CDR3 size: 15 residues. Between the trimmed V and J ends, which lost 4 bases and 6 bases, there was a span of 15 bases. Germline lookup yields CDR1 SEHNR and CDR2 FQNEAQ (reference sequence).

The chain couples TRBV11-3 to TRBJ2-7; 9 nucleotides line up with TRBD2. The CDR3 contains 17 residues. Germline assignment: CDR1 SGHNT and CDR2 YENEEA. V lost 4 bases to trimming and J lost 5 bases; unmatched junction nucleotides: 15. The CDR3 reads CASSSGLAGPLSDEQYF. In DNA form, the CDR3 reads TGTGCCAGCAGCTCGGGACTAGCCGGGCCCCTGAGCGACGAGCAGTACTTC.

The chain links TRBV6-5 to TRBJ1-6; maybe TRBD1 (5 bases). The germline CDR1 and CDR2 sequences are MNHEY and SVGAGI. The CDR3 sequence is 16 residues long. V gave up 0 bases and J gave up 9 bases, with 15 bases separating them. As DNA, the CDR3 is TGTGCCAGCAGTTACTCCCTCGGCGGGGGTAGTTCACCCCTCCACTTT. Protein product: CASSYSLGGGSSPLHF.

The V call is TRBV7-2, the J call TRBJ1-2, with a weak D call TRBD1 (5 bases). CDR3 size: 11 residues. Deletions cut 4 bases from V and 7 bases from J, with 7 bases between. The germline CDR1 and CDR2 sequences are SGHTA and FQGNSA. The CDR3 spells CASSSTVGYTF. CDR3 bases: TGTGCCAGCAGCTCGACAGTTGGCTACACCTTC.

The rearrangement links TRBV7-2 to TRBJ2-1; 13 bases line up with TRBD2. The CDR3 spans 16 residues. Losses at the gene ends were 5 bases for V and 7 bases for J; bases not matched to a gene: 8. Per germline, CDR1 SGHTA and CDR2 FQGNSA. The CDR3: CASSPTSGRAQNEQFF. The CDR3 nucleotides read TGTGCCAGCAGCCCCACTAGCGGGAGGGCCCAGAATGAGCAGTTCTTC.

In this sample, this clone turned up once. The chain combines TRBV5-4 with TRBJ1-1; 7 nucleotides agree with TRBD1. The trim removed 4 bases at V and 2 bases at J, leaving 8 bases unmatched. The CDR3 runs 15 residues. The V gene's germline CDR1 is SGHNT and CDR2 YYREEE (reference sequence). CDR3 residues: CASSTGQSPNTEAFF. As DNA, the CDR3 is TGTGCCAGCAGCACGGGACAGTCCCCCAACACTGAAGCTTTCTTT.

The chain has TRBV28 and TRBJ2-7; 10 nucleotides line up with TRBD1. The CDR3 length is 15 residues. Germline values: CDR1 MDHEN, CDR2 SYDVKM. V shed 7 bases and J 4 bases; nucleotides not matched to a gene: 10. The CDR3 nucleotides are TGTGCCAGCACATCCGGGACAGGGGTTTTATACGAGCAGTACTTC. The encoded protein is CASTSGTGVLYEQYF. The whole variable domain, filled in from reference TRBV28 and TRBJ2-7, reads DVKVTQSSRYLVKRTGEKVFLECVQDMDHENMFWYRQDPGLGLRLIYFSYDVKMKEKGDIPEGYSVSREKKERFSLILESASTNQTSMYLCASTSGTGVLYEQYFGPGTRLTVT.

The CDR3 protein is CASSFRGITNTEAFF. The CDR3 nucleotides are TGTGCCAGCAGCTTCCGGGGTATTACGAACACTGAAGCTTTCTTT. The gene calls are TRBV11-2 and TRBJ1-1; the D is unclear. This CDR3 spans 15 amino acids. Germline CDR1 and CDR2: SGHAT and FQNNGV. The ends were cut back, 3 bases at V and 1 base at J, with 12 bases in the middle.

This chain joins TRBV19 and TRBJ2-1; 11 bases line up with TRBD2. V lost 2 bases, J lost 4 bases, and 7 bases stayed unmatched. This CDR3 contains 17 residues. Per germline, CDR1 LNHDA and CDR2 SQIVND (reference sequence). The CDR3, as DNA: TGTGCCAGTAGTATACGGGCTAGCGGGGGGCAATACAATGAGCAGTTCTTC. This translates into CASSIRASGGQYNEQFF.

This chain joins TRBV9 and TRBJ2-5; TRBD2 agrees at 9 bases. This CDR3 contains 17 residues. V lost 3 bases to trimming and J lost 5 bases; unmatched junction nucleotides: 14. Germline lookup yields CDR1 SGDLS and CDR2 YYNGEE. The CDR3 DNA follows: TGTGCCAGCAGCGGCCTGACTAGCGGTCTCGGGTTGGAGACCCAGTACTTC. This sequence encodes CASSGLTSGLGLETQYF. Combining the CDR3 with reference TRBV9 and TRBJ2-5 gives the whole variable domain DSGVTQTPKHLITATGQRVTLRCSPRSGDLSVYWYQQSLDQGLQFLIQYYNGEERAKGNILERFSAQQFPDLHSELNLSSLELGDSALYFCASSGLTSGLGLETQYFGPGTRLLVL.

The chain combines TRBV28 with TRBJ2-6, with no clear D. Trimming pared 8 bases from V and 0 bases from J, leaving 8 bases between. This CDR3 contains 14 residues. Germline values: CDR1 MDHEN, CDR2 SYDVKM. CDR3 in DNA: TGTGCCAGCCTGAGAAGCTCTGGGGCCAACGTCCTGACTTTC. Translating it yields CASLRSSGANVLTF. Filled out from reference TRBV28 and TRBJ2-6, the complete variable domain reads DVKVTQSSRYLVKRTGEKVFLECVQDMDHENMFWYRQDPGLGLRLIYFSYDVKMKEKGDIPEGYSVSREKKERFSLILESASTNQTSMYLCASLRSSGANVLTFGAGSRLTVL.

The rearrangement uses TRBV9 and TRBJ2-1, with TRBD2 matching over 16 bases. The CDR3 spans 20 residues. Germline V gene lookup returns CDR1 SGDLS and CDR2 YYNGEE. The ends lost 3 bases at V and 2 bases at J; junction bases unmatched: 11. The CDR3 sequence: CASSGDRAGTSGRAYNEQFF. The CDR3 coding sequence is TGTGCCAGCAGCGGGGACAGGGCAGGGACTAGCGGGAGGGCCTACAATGAGCAGTTCTTC.

The J gene is TRBJ2-7, the V gene TRBV7-9; TRBD1 is a possible D gene (6 bases). The CDR3 covers 14 residues. V dropped 3 bases and J dropped 3 bases, with 12 bases sitting between them. The V gene's germline CDR1 is SEHNR and CDR2 FQNEAQ (reference sequence). The CDR3 is CASSFSGGLYEQYF. CDR3 bases: TGTGCCAGCAGCTTTTCTGGGGGCCTCTACGAGCAGTACTTC.

The rearrangement uses TRBV27 and TRBJ2-7, with 7 bases that match TRBD1. The CDR3 is made up of 15 amino acids. The germline gives CDR1 MNHEY, CDR2 SMNVEV (reference sequence). V shed 2 bases and J 2 bases; nucleotides not matched to a gene: 6. The CDR3 loop is CASSLLGGQPYEQYF. The DNA for the CDR3 is TGTGCCAGCAGTTTACTAGGGGGACAGCCCTACGAGCAGTACTTC.

V gene TRBV4-1 combines with J gene TRBJ1-1, with 7 bases lining up with TRBD1. V gave up 6 bases and J gave up 0 bases; unmatched junction bases: 7. The V gene's germline CDR1 is MGHRA and CDR2 YSYEKL. The CDR3 contains 15 residues. The CDR3, as DNA: TGCGCCAGCAGTCTAGGACAGGCAGTGAACACTGAAGCTTTCTTT. This encodes CASSLGQAVNTEAFF.

The chain uses TRBV19 and TRBJ2-5; 14 positions match TRBD2. Trimming cost V 0 bases and J 9 bases; bases outside gene matches: 9. Per germline, CDR1 LNHDA and CDR2 SQIVND (reference sequence). The CDR3 length is 17 residues. CDR3 in DNA: TGTGCCAGTAGTATAGATCCGACTAGCGGGGGGGCGGTGGCCCAGTACTTC. It codes for CASSIDPTSGGAVAQYF.

V gene TRBV6-2 or TRBV6-3 combines with J gene TRBJ1-2; the match to TRBD1 covers 9 bases. Germline loops: CDR1 MNHEY, CDR2 SVGEGT. Trimming took 5 bases from V and 4 from J; bases not matched to a gene: 5. The CDR3 extends over 14 amino acids. CDR3 bases: TGTGCCAGCAGTACCGGACAGGGGTTCTATGGCTACACCTTC. Its protein is CASSTGQGFYGYTF.

V is TRBV19 and J is TRBJ2-5; D is ambiguous. This CDR3 contains 14 residues. Germline V gene lookup returns CDR1 LNHDA and CDR2 SQIVND (reference sequence). The germline V and J ends were trimmed by 5 bases and 4 bases, with 14 bases remaining between them. In DNA form, the CDR3 reads TGTGCCAGTAGTGCCGACATATACCGAGAGACCCAGTACTTC. As protein: CASSADIYRETQYF.

The chain has TRBV7-8 and TRBJ2-7; 8 nucleotides match TRBD2. In germline, CDR1 is SGHVS, CDR2 FQNEAQ. The CDR3 contains 15 residues. Unmatched junction bases numbered 3, after V lost 2 bases and J lost 0 bases. The CDR3 DNA sequence: TGTGCCAGCAGCTTATTCGCGGGAGGCTCCTACGAGCAGTACTTC. Protein: CASSLFAGGSYEQYF.

This sequence joins TRBV27 and TRBJ1-6, with unresolved D. CDR3 length: 14 residues. Germline lookup yields CDR1 MNHEY and CDR2 SMNVEV (reference sequence). V lost 3 bases, J lost 3 bases, and 6 bases lay in between. Written as DNA, the CDR3 is TGTGCCAGCAGTTTCAGGCACTATAATTCACCCCTCCACTTT. This translates into CASSFRHYNSPLHF.

In DNA form, the CDR3 reads TGCGCCAGCAGCATGAACACCGGGGAGCTGTTTTTT. Translating gives CASSMNTGELFF. V and J are TRBV10-1 and TRBJ2-2; no definite D call. CDR3 length: 12 amino acids. Trimming left V 6 bases short and J 1 base short, with 3 bases between. Germline loops: CDR1 WNHNN, CDR2 SYGVQD (reference sequence).

A single count supports this clone. The J gene is TRBJ1-1, the V gene TRBV28; D is perhaps TRBD1 (6 bases). Between the trimmed V and J ends, which lost 5 bases and 1 base, there was a span of 11 bases. The germline V gene encodes CDR1 MDHEN and CDR2 SYDVKM. The CDR3 extends over 14 amino acids. The CDR3 bases are TGTGCCAGCAGTCTATCGACAGGGAACACTGAAGCTTTCTTT. It encodes CASSLSTGNTEAFF.

This chain links TRBV28 with TRBJ2-7; no definite D call. Germline V CDR1 and CDR2: MDHEN, SYDVKM. V shed 6 bases and J shed 2 bases, with 17 bases lying between them. This CDR3 contains 15 residues. The CDR3 loop reads CASRLTRDSPYEQYF. The CDR3, as DNA: TGTGCCAGCAGACTCACCCGAGACTCTCCCTACGAGCAGTACTTC.

The chain is built from TRBV7-2 and TRBJ2-2, with TRBD2 identical over 8 bases. Germline V gene lookup returns CDR1 SGHTA and CDR2 FQGNSA. Unmatched junction bases numbered 6, after V lost 6 bases and J lost 0 bases. The CDR3 is 16 amino acids. In nucleotides, the CDR3 is TGTGCCAGCAGAAAAACTAGCGGTACGAACACCGGGGAGCTGTTTTTT. Its protein product is CASRKTSGTNTGELFF.

The chain has TRBV27 and TRBJ1-2; D not certain. CDR1 is MNHEY, CDR2 SMNVEV, per germline (reference sequence). The CDR3 has 14 amino acids. The ends were cut back, 5 bases at V and 4 bases at J, with 14 bases in the middle. The CDR3 DNA is TGTGCCAGCAGTCCAGGCATGTATCGCTATGGCTACACCTTC. Translating gives CASSPGMYRYGYTF.

V is TRBV7-9 and J is TRBJ2-3; a weak D match, TRBD2 (5 bases). Germline loops: CDR1 SEHNR, CDR2 FQNEAQ (reference sequence). Trimming stripped 5 bases from V and 2 bases from J, with 14 bases between. The CDR3 runs to 15 residues. CDR3 sequence reads: CASSRRGLVTDTQYF. CDR3 sequence (DNA): TGTGCCAGCAGCAGACGAGGGCTAGTCACAGATACGCAGTATTTT. The full variable domain, completed using reference TRBV7-9 and TRBJ2-3, is DTGVSQNPRHKITKRGQNVTFRCDPISEHNRLYWYRQTLGQGPEFLTYFQNEAQLEKSRLLSDRFSAERPKGSFSTLEIQRTEQGDSAMYLCASSRRGLVTDTQYFGPGTRLTVL.

The rearrangement links TRBV19 to TRBJ2-3, with D maybe TRBD1 (7 bases). Germline CDR1 and CDR2: LNHDA and SQIVND (reference sequence). Deletions cut 5 bases from V and 3 bases from J, with 18 bases between. CDR3 size: 16 residues. CDR3 loop: CASSSGRGAETDTQYF. CDR3 bases: TGTGCCAGTAGTTCGGGCAGGGGGGCCGAGACAGATACGCAGTATTTT. The full variable domain, rest sourced from reference TRBV19 and TRBJ2-3, is DGGITQSPKYLFRKEGQNVTLSCEQNLNHDAMYWYRQDPGQGLRLIYYSQIVNDFQKGDIAEGYSVSREKKESFPLTVTSAQKNPTAFYLCASSSGRGAETDTQYFGPGTRLTVL.

The chain employs TRBV3-1 (or the pseudogene TRBV3-2) and TRBJ2-1, with D maybe TRBD2 (6 bases). The CDR3 loop spans 15 amino acids. The V end was cut by 1 base, the J end by 5 bases, with 12 bases between. CDR1 and CDR2 from the germline V gene are LGHDT and YNNKEL (reference sequence). For the CDR3, the DNA is TGTGCCAGCAGCCAAGGGGGGAGGACAAACAATGAGCAGTTCTTC. Its protein product is CASSQGGRTNNEQFF.

The V gene is TRBV6-2 or TRBV6-3, the J gene TRBJ2-7, with D maybe TRBD2 (5 bases). CDR1 is MNHEY and CDR2 is SVGEGT in the germline V gene. This CDR3 has 14 residues. V lost 0 bases to trimming and J lost 1 base, with 7 bases between them. As DNA, the CDR3 is TGTGCCAGCAGTTACTCGTGGGAGTCCTACGAGCAGTACTTC. The encoded protein is CASSYSWESYEQYF.